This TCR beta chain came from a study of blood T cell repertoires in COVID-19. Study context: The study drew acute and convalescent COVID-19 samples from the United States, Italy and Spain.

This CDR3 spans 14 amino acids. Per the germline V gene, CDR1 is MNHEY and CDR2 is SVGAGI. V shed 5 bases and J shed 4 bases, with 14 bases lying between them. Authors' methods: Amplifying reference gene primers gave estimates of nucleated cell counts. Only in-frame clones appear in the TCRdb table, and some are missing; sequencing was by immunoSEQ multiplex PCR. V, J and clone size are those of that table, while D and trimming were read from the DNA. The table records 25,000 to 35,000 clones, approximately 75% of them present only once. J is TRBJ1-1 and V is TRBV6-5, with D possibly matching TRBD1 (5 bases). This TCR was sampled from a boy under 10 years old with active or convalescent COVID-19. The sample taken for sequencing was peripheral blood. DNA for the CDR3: TGTGCCAGCAGTAGAGTAGGGGCTAGCACTGAAGCTTTCTTT. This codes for CASSRVGASTEAFF.